This T cell receptor (beta chain) was sequenced for a study of shared clonotypes between healthy human individuals. V dropped 2 bases and J dropped 1 base, with 2 bases sitting between them. In germline, CDR1 is GTSNPN, CDR2 SVGIG (reference sequence). This CDR3 has 11 residues. Profiling relied on immunoSEQ multiplex PCR, and the TCRdb table lists in-frame clones only, not all of them. Of more than 2 million clones in the sample, 90% to 95% were seen once. In regard to this clone: The antigen is unknown. Additional DNA sequences in this sample encode the identical CDR3.

Points from the study as a whole: Only blood samples were collected, and tissue repertoires likely differ. Sequencing depth was expected to influence donor clonotype sharing. The small donor group covered limited genetic and exposure diversity.

The sequenced material came from naive CD4+ T cells sorted from blood. The subset was: CD45RA+ positively selected. The TCR comes from a man aged 18 to 35 in good health. The rearrangement uses TRBV30 and TRBJ2-5, with D uncertain. The CDR3 reads CAWSPQETQYF. The CDR3 nucleotides read TGTGCCTGGAGTCCCCAAGAGACCCAGTACTTC.